These 8 T cell receptor beta chains share one sample of origin, sequenced in a study of molecular identifiers for immune sequencing clone quantification. One entry per CDR3 protein results from TCRdb running MiXCR on the PCR reads. The sample records around 480,000 distinct CDR3 sequences, roughly 26% being singletons. The specimen was naive CD8+ T cells from blood, with Jurkat cell RNA spiked in. Sample subset: FACS-sorted CD8+CD4-CCR7+CD45RA+ naive T cells. Every receptor here comes from a human donor in good health. Some libraries in this study had Jurkat cell RNA spiked in.

The J gene is TRBJ2-7, the V gene TRBV4-3; TRBD1 is a possible D gene (5 bases). Trimming took 0 bases from V and 4 from J, leaving 10 bases between them. Germline-derived CDR1 and CDR2 are LGHNA and YSLEER. The CDR3 totals 14 residues. The CDR3 nucleotides read TGCGCCAGCAGCCAAGACTGGACATATTACGAGCAGTACTTC. Amino acids: CASSQDWTYYEQYF.

There are a few counts of this clonotype. The gene calls are TRBV13 and TRBJ2-2; D may be TRBD1 or TRBD2 (5 bases each). Trimming took off 5 bases at V and 1 base at J, with 11 bases between the two ends. Germline V gene data show CDR1 as PRHDT and CDR2 as FYEKMQ (reference sequence). CDR3 length: 15 amino acids. CDR3 nucleotides: TGTGCCAGCAGCCTACGGGACCTGAACACCGGGGAGCTGTTTTTT. Amino acids: CASSLRDLNTGELFF.

Points on this clonotype: This CDR3 is missing its conserved last phenylalanine or tryptophan, likely due to a read error. This chain uses TRBV4-1 with TRBJ2-7, with D tentatively TRBD2 (5 bases). Trimming removed 0 bases at V and 0 bases at J, with 9 bases between. Germline V gene lookup returns CDR1 MGHRA and CDR2 YSYEKL. This CDR3 spans 15 amino acids. The CDR3: CASSQEDRGSYEQYL. CDR3 coding DNA: TGCGCCAGCAGCCAAGAAGATCGGGGCTCCTACGAGCAGTACCTC.

The V call is TRBV24-1, the J call TRBJ2-1; D gene unclear. There are 14 residues in the CDR3. V lost 4 bases, J lost 5 bases, and 11 bases lay in between. Germline V lookup: CDR1 KGHDR, CDR2 SFDVKD. The CDR3 nucleotides are TGTGCCACCAGTGACCTTGGCATAAACAATGAGCAGTTCTTC. Its translation is CATSDLGINNEQFF.

V and J are TRBV12-3 or TRBV12-4 and TRBJ2-1, with no clear D. This CDR3 is 13 amino acids long. V was cut by 5 bases and J by 7 bases, with 12 bases left in between. The CDR3 spells CASSRDSSNEQFF. CDR3 nucleotide sequence: TGTGCCAGCAGTAGAGACTCGTCTAATGAGCAGTTCTTC.

This clonotype was counted only a few times. This rearrangement joins TRBV7-2 to TRBJ1-2, with D unclear. CDR3 size: 10 residues. Germline lookup yields CDR1 SGHTA and CDR2 FQGNSA. V was cut by 6 bases and J by 10 bases, with 9 bases left in between. CDR3 DNA: TGTGCCAGCAGACGCGAGGTCTACACCTTC. This encodes CASRREVYTF.

V gene TRBV30 combines with J gene TRBJ1-4; 8 bases are a match to TRBD1. With V trimmed by 5 bases and J by 3 bases, 5 bases remained unmatched. The V gene's germline CDR1 is GTSNPN and CDR2 SVGIG (reference sequence). The CDR3 extends over 14 amino acids. The CDR3 protein is CAWEPGQANEKLFF. Written as DNA, the CDR3 is TGTGCCTGGGAACCGGGACAGGCTAATGAAAAACTGTTTTTT.

This clonotype was seen a handful of times. This chain joins TRBV30 and TRBJ1-6; D is unclear. V was cut by 4 bases and J by 1 base, with 5 bases left in between. The CDR3 runs 13 residues. Germline lookup yields CDR1 GTSNPN and CDR2 SVGIG (reference sequence). The CDR3 loop is CAWTASYNSPLHF. DNA of the CDR3: TGTGCCTGGACAGCTTCCTATAATTCACCCCTCCACTTT.